This TCR beta chain was obtained from a study of cytomegalovirus exposure and HLA in healthy donors (dated by TCRdb to about 2017). For context, the study as a whole: In an earlier analysis of approximately 640 of the donors, 276 Gb of sequence data and about 110 million unique TCR beta sequences from about 190 million T cells were reported. The number of donors typed differed by locus, with 629-630 for A, B, C, DRB1 and DQB1, 522 for DQA1, 600 to 610 for DPA1, and around 450 for DPB1. Besides the first cohort of approximately 710 subjects, a separate validation cohort made up of some 110 different subjects was used. Rather than drawing on any new phenotypic data, the later analysis identified candidate immune exposures from TCR beta sequences and the way those sequences occurred across donors. Four or five DR-DQ haplotypes were handled as single units for association and clustering, since linkage in the cohort was strong. Of the roughly 390 genotyped donors, about 80% fell in the genetic ancestry cluster associated with self-reported Caucasian donors. The study used immunosequencing to profile the T cell repertoires of 670 or so subjects and linked those repertoires to cytomegalovirus serostatus. The study aimed to test whether signatures of past pathogen exposure could be identified by cataloging public T cell receptors. Roughly 300 gigabases of sequencing data and 80 million or so unique TCR sequences were included in an early release covering under 650 HLA-typed donors. Donor age, sex, ethnicity and CMV serostatus were compiled alongside the repertoire data. HLA typing included class I and class II loci at four-digit resolution. Across 398 genotyped donors of the cohort, an average of roughly 250,000 unique TCR beta nucleotide sequences per donor were sequenced, and about a sixth of those sequences were non-productive. A later genetic analysis took genome-wide SNP genotypes for about 55% of the 666 donors and used that subset as a discovery cohort. An earlier analysis of some 500 of the donors used high-throughput TCR beta sequencing to judge whether each TCR beta V gene segment behaved as functional or pseudogenic. All discovery cohort repertoires had been generated on a single sequencing platform. In a later analysis, previously published TCR beta repertoires from more than 500 donors were re-analyzed and high-resolution HLA genotyping was added so that TCR occurrence patterns could be studied. The study combined high-throughput TCR immunosequencing, statistical association of individual TCRs with disease status, and machine learning to predict cytomegalovirus infection status. Overall results and qualifications from the work: Because the 87-base-pair reads could not distinguish some IMGT-functional V segments, including TRBV6-2 and TRBV6-3, those segments were excluded. Because HLA typing was missing for some donors at each locus, association tests included only the typed subset. A later analysis found that HLA-associated TCR beta chains were more clonally expanded and had lower generation probabilities than equally common non-associated chains. According to a later analysis, parvovirus B19, influenza, CMV and Epstein-Barr virus appeared linked to several top co-occurrence clusters. A later analysis found that most CMV-associated TCR beta chains appeared HLA-restricted, with HLA associations seemingly driven largely by CMV exposure. An association between a missense DCLRE1C variant and V-gene and J-gene trimming of TCR beta chains was found in a later genetic analysis and replicated in an independent cohort. Across donors, most TCR sequences were observed very rarely, whereas some public TCRs were present in many individuals. In an earlier analysis of over 550 of the donors, most TCR beta V segments were observed in productive rearrangements about 90% or about 30% of the time, broadly matching IMGT annotations. Compared with the approximately 710-donor mean, donors in an Asian-associated ancestry cluster had fewer N-insertions in productive TCRs, according to a later genetic analysis. When HLA alleles, especially DR and DQ, strongly co-occurred, attributing TCR associations to individual alleles was difficult. Seventeen rarely observed V segments, including chromosome 9 orphons, were excluded from the earlier analysis of several hundred of the donors because counts were too low. The authors suggested that the approach could potentially be generalized to other disease states and immunological phenotypes. A further reported finding was that TCR beta sequences accurately predicted the HLA-A and HLA-B alleles for most subjects in the first cohort. The study gave a list of 150 to 200 TCR beta chains associated with cytomegalovirus. The cohort was sequenced for TCR beta chains only, and without alpha or paired-chain data the features that could be detected were limited. In vitro tests confirmed that a few of the cytomegalovirus-associated TCR beta chains recognize cytomegalovirus antigens. Linkage disequilibrium might explain the correlated functional status among segregating V segments, but an unknown experimental factor could not be excluded. A group of highly shared sequence variants was considered likely to be a technical artifact of the sequencing pipeline. According to a later analysis, TCR association rates differed among HLA loci, with DRB1 alleles showing the most associated TCRs and HLA-C alleles showing the fewest. In both the original and validation cohorts, the classifier was reported to diagnose cytomegalovirus status with high specificity and sensitivity. For the cohort, immune exposure information was limited to CMV serostatus. Sequencing depth was assumed to be roughly uniform across donors in the presence/absence analyses, though that assumption may not hold. Specific HLA alleles were associated with 15,000 to 20,000 TCR beta sequences at a false discovery rate of 0.05 in a later analysis.

The library was built by means of the immunoSEQ multiplex PCR assay. The multiplex PCR relied on a mix of 60 forward primers for TCR Vbeta segments and 13 reverse primers for TCR Jbeta segments. The CDR3 region of rearranged TCR beta genes was amplified from genomic DNA with a multiplex PCR assay. The Illumina HiSeq System was used to sequence the amplified TCR beta libraries as 87-base-pair reads. As for the original processing: A later analysis tallied roughly 76 million unique TCR beta chains across the 550 to 850 repertoires, and around 9.9 million of those chains were shared by two or more donors. Raw reads were error-corrected and collapsed into unique sequences by a nearest-neighbor algorithm in which closely related sequences were merged to remove PCR and sequencing errors. To assign V, D and J gene segments, CDR3 sequences were aligned to IMGT reference sequences. For a sequence to be retained, at least a six-nucleotide match to both a V gene segment and a J gene segment was required. A rearrangement counted as productive if the CDR3 had no stop codons and remained in frame with V and J, and every other rearrangement counted as non-productive. Following IMGT convention, CDR3 was defined as the stretch from the second conserved V-encoded cysteine to the conserved J-encoded phenylalanine. Sequences without an unambiguous match to a single V gene segment were excluded from the earlier analysis of approximately 600 of the donors. An earlier analysis of 587 of the donors classified V segments as functional when productive rearrangements were above 56.7% and as segregating when the standard deviation between donors was above 5%. To diagnose cytomegalovirus status from the catalog of TCR beta chain sequences, a statistical classification framework was built. A later analysis assigned V and J genes by comparing TCR nucleotide sequences with IMGT/GENE-DB human TR gene sequences. The TCRdist pipeline was used in a later analysis to assign CDR3 sequences and most-parsimonious VDJ recombination scenarios. In a later analysis, each TCR beta chain was defined by its CDR3 amino acid sequence together with its V-gene family, and reads lacking a unique V-gene family were excluded. A later analysis removed roughly 590 highly shared, low-generation-probability nucleotide sequences to deal with suspected cross-contamination and a sequencing artifact. For each public chain, a later analysis derived a clonal expansion index from normalized ranks of inferred template counts within each repertoire. A later analysis computed generation probabilities with a VDJ recombination model fitted to out-of-frame rearrangements, and checked the results against IGoR. In a later analysis, hypergeometric tests were used to score TCR-TCR, TCR-HLA and TCR-CMV co-occurrence, with a repertoire-size bias correction applied to TCR pairs. A later analysis estimated false discovery rates by permuting HLA or CMV assignments 20 times. A later analysis grouped co-occurring TCRs with DBSCAN, adding TCRdist sequence similarity when clustering within HLA-allele-positive subsets. Co-occurrence clustering excluded repertoires with fewer than 30,000 or more than 120,000 public chains, plus five with anomalous nucleotide sharing. The table was pulled from immuneACCESS by TCRdb, which kept in-frame rearrangements only. Such tables lose some clones; where checked, under half of the loss comes from unresolved V genes, and the rest has no known cause. The V and J calls and the clone size are those of that table, but D and trimming were determined from the DNA. A total of about 130,000 clones appear in this sample, approximately 72% of them only once. About 3% of the sample rests with the top ten.

The CDR3 runs 14 amino acids, cysteine and phenylalanine included. Kept here is only the CDR3 DNA, which spans 42 bases and is read in frame from base 1. The junction carries 17 bases between V and J, which are trimmed by 4 bases and 7 bases respectively. CDR1 and CDR2, looked up from the germline V gene, are SGHRS and YFSETQ. Comment on this clone: This receptor's antigen is unknown. One base away there is no much larger clone; base qualities are not given.

The cohort was made up of 500 to 850 healthy bone marrow donors. All cohort members were sampled while nominally healthy, although unrecorded immune exposures were likely present. Of the roughly 720 cohort members, 250 to 300 had positive CMV serostatus and about 360 had negative CMV serostatus, and CMV serostatus was not recorded for the donor. A peripheral blood sample was collected from each donor, and TCR beta sequencing was performed on peripheral blood mononuclear cells. Genomic DNA was extracted from the blood cell samples with the Qiagen DNeasy Blood Extraction Kit. The receptor was isolated from a human donor in good health. Material: PBMCs. The chain employs TRBV5-1 and TRBJ1-2; the D gene is perhaps TRBD1, from 6 matching bases. The sequenced DNA is TGCGCCAGCAGCGATGGGGCAGGGGTTTCTGGCTACACCTTC. This yields the protein CASSDGAGVSGYTF. Beyond the CDR3, the reference TRBV5-1 and TRBJ1-2 genes provide the residues; the full variable domain reads: KAGVTQTPRYLIKTRGQQVTLSCSPISGHRSVSWYQQTPGQGLQFLFEYFSETQRNKGNFPGRFSGRQFSNSRSEMNVSTLELGDSALYLCASSDGAGVSGYTFGSGTRLTVV.